The clone carrying this T cell receptor beta chain was observed a handful of times. Molecular-barcoded quantitative 5'-RACE produced these TCR beta libraries. From the 5' RACE reads, TCRdb called clonotypes with MiXCR, one entry per CDR3 protein. Of about 340,000 distinct CDR3 sequences listed, 20% are singletons. The J segment lost 1 base and the V segment lost 7 bases, leaving 6 bases of the junction unmatched. There are 15 residues in the CDR3. The sample comes from a study of CD8 T cells in ankylosing spondylitis. The chain employs TRBV12-3 or TRBV12-4 and TRBJ2-2, with TRBD1 matching 7 bases. The TCR sequence derives from a male donor with ankylosing spondylitis or in good health (not recorded which). The sequencing input was blood, either unsorted or a sorted T cell fraction (not recorded which). The chain's CDR3 is CASNPGQMNTGELFF. The CDR3 DNA reads TGTGCCAGCAACCCGGGACAGATGAACACCGGGGAGCTGTTTTTT.